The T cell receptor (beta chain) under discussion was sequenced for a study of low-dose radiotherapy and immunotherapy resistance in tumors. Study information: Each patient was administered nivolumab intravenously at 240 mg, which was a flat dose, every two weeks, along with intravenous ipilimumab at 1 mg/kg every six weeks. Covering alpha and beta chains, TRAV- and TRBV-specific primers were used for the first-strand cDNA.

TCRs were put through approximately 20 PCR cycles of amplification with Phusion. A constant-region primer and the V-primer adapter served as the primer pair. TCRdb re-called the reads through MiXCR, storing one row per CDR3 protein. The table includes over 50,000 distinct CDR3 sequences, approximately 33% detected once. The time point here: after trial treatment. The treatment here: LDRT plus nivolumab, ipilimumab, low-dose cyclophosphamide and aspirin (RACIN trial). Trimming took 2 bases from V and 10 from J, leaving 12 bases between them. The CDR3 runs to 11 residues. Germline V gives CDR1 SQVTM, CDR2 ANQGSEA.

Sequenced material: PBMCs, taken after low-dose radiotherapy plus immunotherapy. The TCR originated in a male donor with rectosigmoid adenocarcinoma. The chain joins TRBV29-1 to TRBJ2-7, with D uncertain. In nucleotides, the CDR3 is TGCAGCGTTGAATTTACCCGCCATCAGTACTTC. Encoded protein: CSVEFTRHQYF.